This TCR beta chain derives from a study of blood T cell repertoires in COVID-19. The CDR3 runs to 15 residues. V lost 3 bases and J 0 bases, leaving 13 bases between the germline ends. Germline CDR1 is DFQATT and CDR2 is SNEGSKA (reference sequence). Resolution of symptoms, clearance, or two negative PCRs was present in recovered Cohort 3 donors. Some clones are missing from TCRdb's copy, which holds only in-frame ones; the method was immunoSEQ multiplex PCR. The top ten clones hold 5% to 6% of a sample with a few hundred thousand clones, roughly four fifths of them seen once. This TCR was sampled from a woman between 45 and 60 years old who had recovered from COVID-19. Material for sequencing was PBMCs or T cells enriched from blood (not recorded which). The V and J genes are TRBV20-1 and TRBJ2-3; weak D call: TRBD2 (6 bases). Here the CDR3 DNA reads TGCAGTGCTAGTGGCGGGGTAACTAGCACAGATACGCAGTATTTT. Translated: CSASGGVTSTDTQYF.